This T cell receptor beta chain was retrieved from a study of CD8 T cells in Susac syndrome. The authors reverse transcribed about 0.5 to 1 ug RNA with random hexamers. The immunoSEQ assay covered 54 Vbeta and 13 Jbeta segments for CDR3. TCRdb re-called the immunoSEQ multiplex PCR reads through MiXCR, storing one row per CDR3 protein. The repertoire holds 150,000 to 200,000 distinct CDR3 sequences, with roughly 92% as singletons. Turning to this clonotype: The antigen is unknown.

Study conclusions and caveats: That the number of individuals in its TCR sequencing and HLA analysis was relatively small was acknowledged by the study.

This CDR3 region has 12 residues. The ends were cut back, 3 bases at V and 5 bases at J, with 8 bases in the middle. CDR1 and CDR2 from the germline V gene are DFQATT and SNEGSKA (reference sequence). Through negative isolation, CD4+ and CD8+ T cells were obtained, while TEMRA cells were enriched using FACS. The sequencing input was CD4+ T cells from PBMCs. The sequence was collected from a human donor with multiple sclerosis. This rearrangement joins TRBV20-1 to TRBJ1-5; D remains unclear. Here the CDR3 reads CSASARDQPQHF. As DNA, the CDR3 is TGCAGTGCTAGCGCCCGAGATCAGCCCCAGCATTTT.